The clone carrying this T cell receptor beta chain came up a few times. Its antigen is unknown. This record belongs to a study of T cells in Graves' hyperthyroidism and ophthalmopathy. Whole-study results and caveats: Peripheral blood also featured most of the thyroid clonotypes expanded above 0.001. Ophthalmopathy and stable hyperthyroidism were separated by a 13 V-J model. Before onset, by a median of around 6.1 months, the model predicted ophthalmopathy.

TCR beta CDR3 region amplification was performed from RNA transcripts. Primed by the HTBI set, a first-round RT-PCR was run on the TCR CDR3. TCRdb called the multiplex PCR reads again in MiXCR, with one record for every CDR3 protein. The data hold over 650,000 distinct CDR3 sequences, with about a sixth observed a single time. CDR3 length: 14 residues. Trimming stripped 0 bases from V and 6 bases from J, with 11 bases between. CDR1 and CDR2 (germline): KGHSH, LQKENI. Researchers defined stable Graves' hyperthyroidism as no ophthalmopathy progression within 18 months. The receptor was derived from a man aged 18 to 30 with Graves' hyperthyroidism. The chain uses TRBV18 and TRBJ2-5; possible D gene TRBD1, 5 bases. The material sequenced was blood. The CDR3 here is CASSPPQGRKTQYF. Written as DNA, the CDR3 is TGTGCCAGCTCACCACCTCAGGGCAGGAAGACCCAGTACTTC.